These 17 T cell receptor beta chains were sequenced from one sample in a study of cytomegalovirus exposure and HLA in healthy donors. Primers included in the PCR were 60 Vbeta and 13 Jbeta primers. TCRdb's table, derived via immunoSEQ multiplex PCR, lists solely in-frame clones and lacks some. The sample has approximately 200,000 clones; almost 85% are singletons. Sample: PBMCs. The receptors shown here come from a boy younger than 18 in good health and CMV-seronegative.

This chain connects TRBV25-1 to TRBJ2-7; 10 positions agree with TRBD1. V trimming: 2 bases; J trimming: 6 bases; junction bases outside the gene matches: 4. The CDR3 runs to 14 residues. The germline V gene has CDR1 MGHDK and CDR2 SYGVNS. CDR3 protein: CASSELGQGGEQYF. In nucleotides, the CDR3 is TGTGCCAGCAGTGAACTAGGACAGGGGGGCGAGCAGTACTTC.

The chain employs TRBV30 and TRBJ2-1; D is uncertain. V was shortened by 1 base and J by 6 bases, with 10 bases between the two germline ends. The CDR3 has 13 amino acids. Per germline, CDR1 GTSNPN and CDR2 SVGIG (reference sequence). CDR3 DNA: TGTGCCTGGAGTGGGGCGTCCGCCAATGAGCAGTTCTTC. Its protein is CAWSGASANEQFF.

V usage is TRBV5-6 and J usage is TRBJ2-3; a weak D match, TRBD2 (5 bases). The CDR3 is 14 amino acids. Germline values: CDR1 SGHDT, CDR2 YYEEEE. Trimming took 4 bases from V and 2 from J, leaving 11 bases between them. The CDR3 is CASSLRRVTDTQYF. In DNA form, the CDR3 reads TGTGCCAGCAGCCTTCGGCGGGTCACAGATACGCAGTATTTT.

The rearrangement joins TRBV18 to TRBJ2-7; 9 bases fit TRBD1. The V gene end was trimmed by 0 bases and the J gene end by 4 bases; junction bases not matched to a gene: 1. Germline values: CDR1 KGHSH, CDR2 LQKENI. The CDR3 runs to 14 residues. CDR3 region: CASSPPGQGYEQYF. The CDR3, as DNA: TGTGCCAGCTCACCACCGGGACAGGGTTACGAGCAGTACTTC.

V usage is TRBV30 and J usage is TRBJ2-3, with D possibly being TRBD1 (5 bases). This CDR3 has 15 residues. Germline V gene sequence: CDR1 GTSNPN, CDR2 SVGIG (reference sequence). V was pared by 0 bases and J by 0 bases, with 10 bases between. The CDR3 DNA follows: TGTGCCTGGAGTGTACGGTCAGGGAGCACAGATACGCAGTATTTT. Amino acids: CAWSVRSGSTDTQYF.

V gene TRBV19 combines with J gene TRBJ2-2; 8 nucleotides line up with TRBD1. The CDR3 has 14 amino acids. The V gene's germline CDR1 is LNHDA and CDR2 SQIVND (reference sequence). The J segment lost 1 base and the V segment lost 6 bases, leaving 1 base of the junction unmatched. The CDR3 bases are TGTGCCAGTAGAGGACAGGGGAACACCGGGGAGCTGTTTTTT. As protein: CASRGQGNTGELFF.

This sequence joins TRBV6-5 and TRBJ1-4; tentatively, D is TRBD1 (6 bases). Germline CDR1 and CDR2: MNHEY and SVGAGI. Trimming left V 0 bases short and J 10 bases short, with 6 bases between. This CDR3 region has 12 residues. This CDR3 reads CASSYSQGKLFF. CDR3 nucleotide sequence: TGTGCCAGCAGTTACTCACAGGGAAAACTGTTTTTT.

The rearrangement uses TRBV7-9 and TRBJ2-6; D remains unclear. V gave up 5 bases and J gave up 0 bases, with 8 bases separating them. The germline V gene has CDR1 SEHNR and CDR2 FQNEAQ (reference sequence). CDR3 size: 15 residues. In DNA form, the CDR3 reads TGTGCCAGCAGCCGACTGAGCTCTGGGGCCAACGTCCTGACTTTC. Translation: CASSRLSSGANVLTF.

J is TRBJ2-1 and V is TRBV4-1, with 8 nucleotides matching TRBD1. V dropped 2 bases and J dropped 8; count of bases not matched to a gene: 5. Germline loops: CDR1 MGHRA, CDR2 YSYEKL. The CDR3 has 14 residues. CDR3 DNA sequence: TGCGCCAGCAGCCAACGGGACAGGCATGATGAGCAGTTCTTC. Translated, it gives CASSQRDRHDEQFF.

The V and J genes are TRBV30 and TRBJ2-3, with 10 bases fitting TRBD1. The CDR3 spans 14 residues. Looked up from germline, CDR1 is GTSNPN and CDR2 is SVGIG (reference sequence). The ends lost 8 bases at V and 5 bases at J; junction bases unmatched: 10. The CDR3 region has the DNA TGTGCCCTCGAAGTGACAGGGGGCAAAGATACGCAGTATTTT. It yields the protein CALEVTGGKDTQYF.

In regard to this clone: Germline and junction disagree at one end, which may indicate a read error. This chain joins TRBV7-9 and TRBJ2-7, with a weak D call TRBD1 (7 bases). This CDR3 comprises 15 residues. CDR1 and CDR2 (germline): SEHNR, FQNEAQ (reference sequence). CDR3 in DNA: TGTTCCAGCAGCTCCGCGGGACAGTCGTCCTACGAGCAGTACTTC. This sequence encodes CSSSSAGQSSYEQYF.

This clone is a singleton in its sample. This chain links TRBV7-2 with TRBJ1-6, with 12 nucleotides matching TRBD1. This CDR3 comprises 14 residues. V trimming: 6 bases; J trimming: 10 bases; junction bases outside the gene matches: 4. CDR1 SGHTA and CDR2 FQGNSA come from the germline V gene. CDR3 bases: TGTGCCAGCAGTAGGGACAGGGGGCACTCACCCCTCCACTTT. The encoded protein is CASSRDRGHSPLHF.

There are a few counts of this clone. The chain combines TRBV5-1 with TRBJ1-2; TRBD1 agrees at 10 bases. Germline lookup yields CDR1 SGHRS and CDR2 YFSETQ. This CDR3 contains 14 residues. The V segment lost 1 base and the J segment 10 bases; nucleotides outside the gene matches: 7. Here the CDR3 reads CASSLTRDRGFYTF. The CDR3 nucleotides read TGCGCCAGCAGCTTGACCCGGGACAGGGGTTTCTACACCTTC.

This rearrangement joins TRBV30 to TRBJ1-5, with no clear D. Germline CDR1 GTSNPN, CDR2 SVGIG (reference sequence). The V gene lost 0 bases and the J gene lost 4 bases, with 10 bases spanning the gap. This CDR3 spans 14 amino acids. In DNA form, the CDR3 reads TGTGCCTGGAGTGTAACCGGGGTGAATCAGCCCCAGCATTTT. This codes for CAWSVTGVNQPQHF.

This chain joins TRBV28 and TRBJ1-1; 7 nucleotides match TRBD1. V shed 3 bases, J shed 2 bases, and the junction held 3 bases outside the gene matches. Germline V lookup: CDR1 MDHEN, CDR2 SYDVKM. The CDR3 consists of 14 residues. The CDR3 loop reads CASSFPGGNTEAFF. The CDR3 DNA is TGTGCCAGCAGTTTTCCAGGGGGTAACACTGAAGCTTTCTTT.

The CDR3 DNA sequence: TGTGCCTGGGACAGGGGGCAACATGAAGCTTTCTTT. Its translation: CAWDRGQHEAFF. The chain uses TRBV30 and TRBJ1-1, with 10 bases identical to TRBD1. The CDR3 extends over 12 amino acids. Germline CDR1 is GTSNPN and CDR2 is SVGIG (reference sequence). The junction had 4 bases not matched to a gene; V was cut back by 5 bases and J by 7 bases.

The rearrangement joins TRBV5-6 to TRBJ1-6; no reliable D call. This CDR3 is 15 amino acids long. Trimming removed 2 bases at V and 9 bases at J, with 15 bases between. Germline V gives CDR1 SGHDT, CDR2 YYEEEE. CDR3 nucleotide sequence: TGTGCCAGCAGCTTCGGTCGAGGGCTGGGTTCACCCCTCCACTTT. Amino acids: CASSFGRGLGSPLHF.